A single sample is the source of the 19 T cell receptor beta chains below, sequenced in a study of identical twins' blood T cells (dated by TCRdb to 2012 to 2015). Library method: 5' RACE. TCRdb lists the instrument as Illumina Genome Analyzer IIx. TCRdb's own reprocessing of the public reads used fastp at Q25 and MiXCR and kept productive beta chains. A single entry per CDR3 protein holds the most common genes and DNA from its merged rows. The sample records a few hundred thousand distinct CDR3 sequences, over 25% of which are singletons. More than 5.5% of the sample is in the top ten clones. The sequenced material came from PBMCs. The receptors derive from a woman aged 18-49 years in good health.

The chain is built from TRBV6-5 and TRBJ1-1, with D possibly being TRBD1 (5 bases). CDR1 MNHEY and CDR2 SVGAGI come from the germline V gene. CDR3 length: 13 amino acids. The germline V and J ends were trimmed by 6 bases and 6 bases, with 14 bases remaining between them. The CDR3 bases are TGTGCCAGCAGCCACGGCGGGGGGGCTGAAGCTTTCTTT. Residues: CASSHGGGAEAFF.

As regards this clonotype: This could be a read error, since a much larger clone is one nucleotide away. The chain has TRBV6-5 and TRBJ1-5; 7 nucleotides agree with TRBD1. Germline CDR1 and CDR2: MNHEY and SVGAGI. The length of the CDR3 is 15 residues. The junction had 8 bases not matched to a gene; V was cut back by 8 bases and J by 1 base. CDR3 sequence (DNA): TGTGCCAGCGGCCGACAGGGCGGGAGCAATCAGCCCCAGCATTTT. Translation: CASGRQGGSNQPQHF.

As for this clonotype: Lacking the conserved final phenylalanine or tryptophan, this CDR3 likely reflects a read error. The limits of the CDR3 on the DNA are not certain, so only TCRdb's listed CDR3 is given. CDR3 sequence: CSVAPYRAG. The chain couples TRBV29-1 to TRBJ1-4; the table's TRBD1 call for D was not verified on the DNA. Germline CDR1 reads SQVTM; CDR2 reads ANQGSEA. The CDR3 spans 9 residues, counting both ends.

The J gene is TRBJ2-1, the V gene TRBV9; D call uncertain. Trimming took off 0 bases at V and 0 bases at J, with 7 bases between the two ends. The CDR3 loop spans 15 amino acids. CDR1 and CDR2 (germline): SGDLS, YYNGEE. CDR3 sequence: CASSVGSSSYNEQFF. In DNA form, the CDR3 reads TGTGCCAGCAGCGTAGGAAGCAGCTCCTACAATGAGCAGTTCTTC.

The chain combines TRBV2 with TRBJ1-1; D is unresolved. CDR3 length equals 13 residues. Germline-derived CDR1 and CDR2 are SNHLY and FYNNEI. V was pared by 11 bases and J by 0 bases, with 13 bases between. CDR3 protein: CAGRKGMNTEAFF. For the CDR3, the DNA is TGTGCCGGGCGGAAGGGAATGAACACTGAAGCTTTCTTT. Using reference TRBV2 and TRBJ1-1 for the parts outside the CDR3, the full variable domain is EPEVTQTPSHQVTQMGQEVILRCVPISNHLYFYWYRQILGQKVEFLVSFYNNEISEKSEIFDDQFSVERPDGSNFTLKIRSTKLEDSAMYFCAGRKGMNTEAFFGQGTRLTVV.

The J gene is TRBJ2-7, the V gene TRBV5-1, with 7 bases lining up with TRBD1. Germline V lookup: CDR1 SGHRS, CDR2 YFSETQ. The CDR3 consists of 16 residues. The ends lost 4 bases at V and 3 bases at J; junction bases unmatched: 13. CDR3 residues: CASSTNTGVRRYEQYF. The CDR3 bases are TGCGCCAGCAGCACAAACACAGGGGTACGTCGCTACGAGCAGTACTTC.

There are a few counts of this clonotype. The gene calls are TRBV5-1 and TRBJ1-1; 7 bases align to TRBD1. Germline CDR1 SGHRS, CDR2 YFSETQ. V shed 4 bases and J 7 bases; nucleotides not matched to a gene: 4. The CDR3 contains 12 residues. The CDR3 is CASSLDRHEAFF. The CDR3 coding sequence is TGCGCCAGCAGCCTGGACAGGCATGAAGCTTTCTTT.

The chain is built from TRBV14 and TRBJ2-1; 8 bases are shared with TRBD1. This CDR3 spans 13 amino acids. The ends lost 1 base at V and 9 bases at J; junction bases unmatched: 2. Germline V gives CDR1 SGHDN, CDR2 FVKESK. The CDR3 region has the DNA TGTGCCAGCAGCCAAGCAGGGGGCTCTGAGCAGTTCTTC. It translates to CASSQAGGSEQFF. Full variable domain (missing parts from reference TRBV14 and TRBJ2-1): EAGVTQFPSHSVIEKGQTVTLRCDPISGHDNLYWYRRVMGKEIKFLLHFVKESKQDESGMPNNRFLAERTGGTYSTLKVQPAELEDSGVYFCASSQAGGSEQFFGPGTRLTVL.

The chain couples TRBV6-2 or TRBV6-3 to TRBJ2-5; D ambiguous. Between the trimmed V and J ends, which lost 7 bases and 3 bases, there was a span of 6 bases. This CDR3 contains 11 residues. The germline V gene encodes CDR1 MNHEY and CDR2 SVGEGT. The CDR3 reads CASTLEETQYF. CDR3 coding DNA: TGTGCCAGCACGCTAGAAGAGACCCAGTACTTC.

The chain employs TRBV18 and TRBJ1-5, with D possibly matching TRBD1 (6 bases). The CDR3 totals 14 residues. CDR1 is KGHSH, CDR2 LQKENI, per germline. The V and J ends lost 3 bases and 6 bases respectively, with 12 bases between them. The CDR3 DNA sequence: TGTGCCAGCTCACCCAACAGGGCGCCTCAGCCCCAGCATTTT. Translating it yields CASSPNRAPQPQHF.

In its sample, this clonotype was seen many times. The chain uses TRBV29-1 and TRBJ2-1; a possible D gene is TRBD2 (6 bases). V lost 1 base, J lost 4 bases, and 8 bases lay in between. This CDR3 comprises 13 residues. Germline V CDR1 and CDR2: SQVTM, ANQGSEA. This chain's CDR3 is CSVEVGLYNEQFF. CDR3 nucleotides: TGCAGCGTTGAAGTGGGACTTTACAATGAGCAGTTCTTC.

CDR3 protein: CSAGGGDNQPQHF. The CDR3 nucleotides are TGCAGTGCTGGAGGGGGGGACAATCAGCCCCAGCATTTT. This chain joins TRBV20-1 and TRBJ1-5, with a tentative D call TRBD1 (6 bases). The CDR3 is made up of 13 amino acids. With 5 bases removed from V and 3 bases from J, the gap between germline ends came to 11 bases. The germline gives CDR1 DFQATT, CDR2 SNEGSKA (reference sequence).

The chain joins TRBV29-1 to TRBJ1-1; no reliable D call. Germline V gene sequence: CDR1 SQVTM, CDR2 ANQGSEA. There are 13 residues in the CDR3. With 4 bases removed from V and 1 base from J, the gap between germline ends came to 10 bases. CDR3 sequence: CSVVNSENTEAFF. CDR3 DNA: TGCAGCGTTGTAAATAGCGAGAACACTGAAGCTTTCTTT. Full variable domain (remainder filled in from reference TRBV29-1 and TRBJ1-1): SAVISQKPSRDICQRGTSLTIQCQVDSQVTMMFWYRQQPGQSLTLIATANQGSEATYESGFVIDKFPISRPNLTFSTLTVSNMSPEDSSIYLCSVVNSENTEAFFGQGTRLTVV.

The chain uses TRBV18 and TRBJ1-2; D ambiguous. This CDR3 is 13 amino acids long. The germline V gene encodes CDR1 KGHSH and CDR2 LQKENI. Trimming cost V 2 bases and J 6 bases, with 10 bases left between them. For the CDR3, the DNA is TGTGCCAGCTCACCAGGCAGTAGAGATGGCTACACCTTC. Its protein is CASSPGSRDGYTF.

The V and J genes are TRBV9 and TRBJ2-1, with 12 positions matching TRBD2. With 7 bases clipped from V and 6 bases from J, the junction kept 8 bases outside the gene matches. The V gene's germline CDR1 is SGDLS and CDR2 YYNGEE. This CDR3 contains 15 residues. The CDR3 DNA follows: TGTGCCAGCGGCCGACTAGCGGGAGAGGGCAATGAGCAGTTCTTC. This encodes CASGRLAGEGNEQFF.

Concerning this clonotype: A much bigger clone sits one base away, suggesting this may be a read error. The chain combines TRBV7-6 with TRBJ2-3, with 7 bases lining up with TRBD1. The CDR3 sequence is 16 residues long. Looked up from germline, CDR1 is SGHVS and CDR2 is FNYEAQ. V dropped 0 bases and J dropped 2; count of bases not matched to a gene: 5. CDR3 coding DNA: TGTGCCAGCAGCTTAGCCAGGGGGACAGACACAGATACGCAGTATTTT. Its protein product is CASSLARGTDTDTQYF.

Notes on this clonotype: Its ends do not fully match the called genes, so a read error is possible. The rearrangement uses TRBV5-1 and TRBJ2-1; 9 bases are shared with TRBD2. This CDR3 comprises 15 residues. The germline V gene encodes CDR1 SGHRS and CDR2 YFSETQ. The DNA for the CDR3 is TGCGCCAGCAGCTTTGTTAGCGGGAGCGGCAATGAGCTGTTATTC. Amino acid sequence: CASSFVSGSGNELLF.

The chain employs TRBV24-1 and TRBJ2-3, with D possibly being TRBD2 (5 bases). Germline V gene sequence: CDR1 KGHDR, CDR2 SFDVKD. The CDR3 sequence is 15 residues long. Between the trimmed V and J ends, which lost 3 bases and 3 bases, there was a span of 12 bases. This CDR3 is CATSDGADGTDTQYF. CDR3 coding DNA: TGTGCCACCAGTGATGGAGCGGACGGAACAGATACGCAGTATTTT.

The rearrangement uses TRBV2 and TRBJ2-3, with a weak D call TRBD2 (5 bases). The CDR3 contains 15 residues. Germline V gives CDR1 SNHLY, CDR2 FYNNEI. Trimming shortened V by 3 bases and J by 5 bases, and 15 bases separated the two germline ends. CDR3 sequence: CASSEVGSGVDTQYF. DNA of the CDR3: TGTGCCAGCAGTGAGGTGGGCTCCGGGGTAGATACGCAGTATTTT.